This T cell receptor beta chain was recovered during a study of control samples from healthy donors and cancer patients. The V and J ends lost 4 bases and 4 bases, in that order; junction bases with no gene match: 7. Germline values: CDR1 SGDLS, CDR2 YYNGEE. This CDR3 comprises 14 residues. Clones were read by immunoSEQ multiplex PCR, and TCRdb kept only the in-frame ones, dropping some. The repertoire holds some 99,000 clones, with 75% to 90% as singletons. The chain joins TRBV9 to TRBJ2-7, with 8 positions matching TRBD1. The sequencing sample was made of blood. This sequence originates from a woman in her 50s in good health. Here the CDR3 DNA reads TGTGCCAGCAGCCTCGGACAGGGAGCGTACGAGCAGTACTTC. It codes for CASSLGQGAYEQYF.